The rows below give T cell receptor beta chains drawn from one sample of a study of blood T cell repertoires in COVID-19. Produced via immunoSEQ multiplex PCR; TCRdb's table is partial and in-frame only. The sample consists of over 350,000 clones, approximately 90% of them appearing once. The sequenced sample consisted of PBMCs or T cells enriched from blood (not recorded which). The receptor source for this set is a woman in her 30s with acute COVID-19. Each CDR3 is given without its conserved first and last residue. Fields, in order: V gene, CDR3 protein.

TRBV5-6	ASSWGQYSGNTIY
TRBV2	ASTGTGGSGYT
TRBV6-7	ASSNDRLLNTEAF
TRBV24-1	ATSDGQGNEQF
TRBV6-5	ASSPQVATNEKLF
TRBV4-1	ASSQDPGGYGYT
TRBV10-3	AMNRGSGDEQY
TRBV5-4	ASSPDRGIYGYT
TRBV2	ASLNPDGRSREQY
TRBV3-1/TRBV3-2	ASSQGGVSNQPQH
TRBV5-1	ASRRGAYEQY
TRBV18	ASSPPGGASSGNTIY
TRBV30	AWNMAGGDGYT
TRBV19	ATEAPGTGELF
TRBV10-3	ATRGQLGDGYT
TRBV5-1	ASSLGDTEAF
TRBV18	ASSPGQPRNTIY
TRBV6-5	ASKRDWGGNEQF
TRBV18	ASSGDYGYT
TRBV20-1	SASLQGHYGYT
TRBV28	ASSLRDTPARLSKNIQY
TRBV2	ASQGRGDTEAF
TRBV5-8	ASSPGNARTGELF
TRBV5-1	ASSFGGTEAF
TRBV9	ASSPRRGRNTEAF
TRBV4-1	ASSVMEGMVYEQY
TRBV4-1	ASSSLPLADIRTDTQY
TRBV20-1	SASSGASSYEQY
TRBV4-1	ASSQLTKEGGYT
TRBV5-6	ASSLEGGGELF
TRBV14	ASSQSSRNGYEQY
TRBV3-1/TRBV3-2	ASSPRDRAGEKLF
TRBV5-1	ASSLDGGIRNTIY
TRBV6-5	ASSYFPGGAYEQY
TRBV9	ASSAGQGDYEQY